This T cell receptor (beta chain) derives from a study of T cell responses to AZD1222 COVID-19 vaccine. Germline CDR1 is SGHTA and CDR2 is FQGNSA. This CDR3 has 15 amino acids. Trimming shortened V by 1 base and J by 1 base, and 5 bases separated the two germline ends. About this clone: Its target is unknown.

Study observations and caveats: Compared with day 0, the breadth and depth of the Spike-specific TCR repertoire rose significantly after two doses of AZD1222. Clonal diversity was possibly underestimated, and white British individuals and females predominated among donors.

Method: immunoSEQ multiplex PCR; TCRdb's copy keeps in-frame clones and lacks some. Of about 120,000 clones listed, 80% to 90% are singletons. The sample was peripheral blood, taken 28 days after the second AZD1222 dose. The source is an adult who received the AZD1222 COVID-19 vaccine. The chain recombines TRBV7-2 with TRBJ2-6; D call uncertain. CDR3 bases: TGTGCCAGCAGCTTAGACTTTTCTGGGGCCAACGTCCTGACTTTC. Its translation is CASSLDFSGANVLTF.